One sample yielded the 2 T cell receptor beta chains listed below, sequenced in a study of OX40 agonist ivuxolimab in advanced cancers. Clones were sequenced by immunoSEQ multiplex PCR, and TCRdb holds only the in-frame ones, with some missing. The data show approximately 82,000 clones, 87% seen once. Here the sequenced sample was CD4+ or CD8+ T cells sorted from blood, taken in a trial of the OX40 agonist ivuxolimab. These receptors were taken from an adult with an advanced solid tumor such as melanoma, head and neck, liver or kidney cancer.

This chain links TRBV29-1 with TRBJ2-5; maybe TRBD2 (7 bases). The CDR3 runs to 13 residues. The ends were cut back, 4 bases at V and 5 bases at J, with 14 bases in the middle. Per germline, CDR1 SQVTM and CDR2 ANQGSEA. CDR3: CSVGGGQGETQYF. In DNA, the CDR3 is TGCAGCGTTGGGGGGGGCCAGGGTGAGACCCAGTACTTC.

V and J are TRBV6-1 and TRBJ1-2, with 8 bases lining up with TRBD1. The germline CDR1 and CDR2 sequences are MNHNS and SASEGT. CDR3 length equals 13 residues. Trimming at V came to 6 bases and at J to 7 bases, leaving 7 bases not matched to a gene. CDR3 sequence: CASRLTGETGYTF. In nucleotides, the CDR3 is TGTGCCAGCAGACTGACAGGGGAAACTGGCTACACCTTC.